The T cell receptor (beta chain) under discussion was sequenced for a study of T cells in Graves' hyperthyroidism and ophthalmopathy. RNA transcripts served as the template for amplifying TCR beta CDR3 regions. TCR CDR3 regions were first amplified by RT-PCR with HTBI primers. TCRdb independently ran MiXCR on the multiplex PCR reads; one entry per CDR3 protein. Seen here are more than 450,000 distinct CDR3 sequences, just under 20% observed once, and the top ten hold roughly 50%. The V gene's germline CDR1 is DFQATT and CDR2 SNEGSKA (reference sequence). The junction had 3 bases not matched to a gene; V was cut back by 5 bases and J by 5 bases. There are 14 residues in the CDR3.

The sequence derives from a man aged 40-50 years with Graves' ophthalmopathy. Sequencing was done on a sample of blood. The J gene is TRBJ2-1, the V gene TRBV20-1; 13 nucleotides align to TRBD2. In DNA form, the CDR3 reads TGCAGTGCTTGGACTAGCGGGAGAAACAATGAGCAGTTCTTC. Translation gives CSAWTSGRNNEQFF.